This T cell receptor (beta chain) came from a study of blood T cell repertoires in COVID-19. Study-level background: In each case, the material was cDNA or gDNA derived from T cells, B-cell-depleted T cells, or PBMCs.

There are a few counts of this clone. Profiled with immunoSEQ multiplex PCR; TCRdb holds only in-frame clones, not every one. The sample has 35,000 or so clones, 81% seen once. This clonotype originated in a man older than 75 with active or convalescent COVID-19. The sample taken for sequencing was peripheral blood.

CDR3 sequence: CASSKLGTGTTEAFF. CDR3 nucleotide sequence: TGTGCCAGCAGCAAACTCGGGACAGGGACCACTGAAGCTTTCTTT. This sequence joins TRBV16 and TRBJ1-1, with TRBD1 identical over 9 bases. There are 15 residues in the CDR3. V trimming: 5 bases; J trimming: 4 bases; junction bases outside the gene matches: 8. CDR1 and CDR2 from the germline V gene are KGHSY and FQNENV.